The 3 T cell receptor beta chains below come from one sample, sequenced in a study of T cells in Graves' hyperthyroidism and ophthalmopathy. Amplified TCR beta CDR3 regions derived from RNA transcripts. HTBI primers were employed in a first-round RT-PCR of the TCR CDR3. TCRdb called the multiplex PCR reads again in MiXCR, with one record for every CDR3 protein. The sample lists about half a million distinct CDR3 sequences, 15% to 20% seen once, with roughly 29% in the top ten. Sequenced: blood. These receptors all stem from a young woman with Graves' ophthalmopathy.

The sample holds a few counts of this clonotype. This chain uses TRBV7-2 with TRBJ1-1; D unclear. The CDR3 covers 16 residues. The V gene lost 1 base and the J gene lost 0 bases, with 12 bases spanning the gap. Germline-derived CDR1 and CDR2 are SGHTA and FQGNSA. DNA of the CDR3: TGTGCCAGCAGCTTAGACTCCACAGCGATGAACACTGAAGCTTTCTTT. This codes for CASSLDSTAMNTEAFF.

In this sample, this clonotype turned up many times. Here the CDR3 DNA reads TGTGCCAGCAGTTACGAGCAGCCCACCTACGAGCAGTACTTC. Its translation: CASSYEQPTYEQYF. The rearrangement uses TRBV6-2 or TRBV6-3 and TRBJ2-7, with D uncertain. This CDR3 has 14 amino acids. Looked up from germline, CDR1 is MNHEY and CDR2 is SVGEGT. V shed 2 bases and J shed 2 bases, with 10 bases lying between them.

The chain links TRBV20-1 to TRBJ1-2; TRBD1 might be the D (5 bases). V dropped 6 bases and J dropped 4 bases, with 12 bases sitting between them. CDR1 DFQATT and CDR2 SNEGSKA come from the germline V gene (reference sequence). The CDR3 consists of 12 residues. This CDR3 reads CSALGALYGYTF. In DNA form, the CDR3 reads TGCAGTGCCCTCGGGGCTCTCTATGGCTACACCTTC.